Presented here are 20 T cell receptor beta chains from one specimen sequenced in a study of cytomegalovirus exposure and HLA in healthy donors. The assay was immunoSEQ multiplex PCR, and TCRdb's table has in-frame clones only and misses some. The sample carries roughly 250,000 clones, around 88% recorded once. The sample taken for sequencing was PBMCs. The source of these receptors is a woman aged 25 to 39 in good health and CMV-seropositive.

The chain couples TRBV4-2 to TRBJ2-7, with 7 nucleotides matching TRBD2. Germline CDR1 and CDR2: LGHNA and YNFKEQ. The CDR3 covers 14 residues. The V gene end was trimmed by 0 bases and the J gene end by 6 bases; junction bases not matched to a gene: 5. In DNA, the CDR3 is TGTGCCAGCAGCCAAGATAGATCGGGGGGCGAGCAGTACTTC. It yields the protein CASSQDRSGGEQYF.

This clone was recorded only once. The J gene is TRBJ1-4, the V gene TRBV15, with D perhaps TRBD1 (6 bases). Deletions cut 3 bases from V and 6 bases from J, with 17 bases between. From germline, CDR1 is LNHNV and CDR2 YYDKDF (reference sequence). CDR3 length equals 16 residues. In DNA form, the CDR3 reads TGTGCCACCAGCAGTGTACAGGGCCCGCTAGATGAAAAACTGTTTTTT. Amino acids: CATSSVQGPLDEKLFF.

In DNA, the CDR3 is TGTGCCAGCAGCCTCAGCGGGGGCCTCTACAATGAGCAGTTCTTC. Protein sequence: CASSLSGGLYNEQFF. This chain uses TRBV7-9 with TRBJ2-1; 8 bases line up with TRBD2. V was pared by 5 bases and J by 3 bases, with 6 bases of the junction left unmatched. The CDR3 is 15 residues long. Germline-derived CDR1 and CDR2 are SEHNR and FQNEAQ (reference sequence).

The chain recombines TRBV10-3 with TRBJ2-1, with 11 bases fitting TRBD2. The CDR3 has 14 amino acids. V lost 6 bases to trimming and J lost 7 bases; unmatched junction nucleotides: 5. In germline, CDR1 is ENHRY, CDR2 SYGVKD. The CDR3 reads CAISGLAGFNEQFF. The CDR3 DNA is TGTGCCATCAGCGGACTAGCGGGTTTTAATGAGCAGTTCTTC.

This chain connects TRBV7-9 to TRBJ2-5; D perhaps matches TRBD1 (6 bases). CDR1 is SEHNR, CDR2 FQNEAQ, per germline (reference sequence). Deletions cut 5 bases from V and 5 bases from J, with 27 bases between. The CDR3 is made up of 18 amino acids. In nucleotides, the CDR3 is TGTGCCAGCAGCCTCGCAGAGGCCCCCTCAGGGGCCCGGGAGACCCAGTACTTC. Amino acids: CASSLAEAPSGARETQYF.

The chain couples TRBV2 to TRBJ2-1; D gene unclear. This CDR3 region has 14 residues. Germline loops: CDR1 SNHLY, CDR2 FYNNEI. Trimming pared 8 bases from V and 0 bases from J, leaving 11 bases between. CDR3 sequence reads: CASQDVSSYNEQFF. Here the CDR3 DNA reads TGTGCCAGCCAGGATGTAAGCTCCTACAATGAGCAGTTCTTC.

The chain links TRBV5-4 to TRBJ2-5; a possible D gene is TRBD1 (6 bases). V gave up 4 bases and J gave up 1 base, with 11 bases separating them. This CDR3 is built from 14 residues. The germline V gene encodes CDR1 SGHNT and CDR2 YYREEE (reference sequence). This chain's CDR3 is CASSPTGFQETQYF. CDR3 nucleotides: TGTGCCAGCAGCCCTACAGGGTTCCAAGAGACCCAGTACTTC.

The chain links TRBV27 to TRBJ2-5; 11 positions agree with TRBD2. The CDR3 length is 15 residues. The ends lost 4 bases at V and 4 bases at J; junction bases unmatched: 5. Germline CDR1 reads MNHEY; CDR2 reads SMNVEV (reference sequence). The CDR3, as DNA: TGTGCCAGCAGTTCCTTAGCGGGAGGGCCAGAGACCCAGTACTTC. Translating it yields CASSSLAGGPETQYF.

V and J are TRBV5-1 and TRBJ2-1; 10 bases map to TRBD1. The J segment lost 7 bases and the V segment lost 0 bases, leaving 1 base of the junction unmatched. CDR3 length equals 14 residues. Germline V gene sequence: CDR1 SGHRS, CDR2 YFSETQ. The CDR3 DNA is TGCGCCAGCAGCTTGGGACAGGGGGCGAATGAGCAGTTCTTC. Encoded protein: CASSLGQGANEQFF.

The rearrangement links TRBV10-3 to TRBJ2-7, with no clear D. Germline V CDR1 and CDR2: ENHRY, SYGVKD. V lost 5 bases and J 2 bases, leaving 10 bases between the germline ends. CDR3 length equals 13 residues. The CDR3 DNA reads as TGTGCCATCAGTCGAACAGAGACCTACGAGCAGTACTTC. Encoded protein: CAISRTETYEQYF.

The CDR3 DNA sequence: TGTGCCAGCAGCCAAAATACCCCCGGCAGGCCCAACTATGGCTACACCTTC. Amino acid sequence: CASSQNTPGRPNYGYTF. V gene TRBV11-2 combines with J gene TRBJ1-2; no reliable D call. Germline V gene sequence: CDR1 SGHAT, CDR2 FQNNGV. V lost 5 bases to trimming and J lost 2 bases, with 21 bases between them. The CDR3 loop spans 17 amino acids.

DNA for the CDR3: TGTGCCAGTAGTATATACCCAGAACGATATCAGCCCCAGCATTTT. Translation gives CASSIYPERYQPQHF. This rearrangement joins TRBV19 to TRBJ1-5, with no clear D. The V gene lost 2 bases and the J gene lost 5 bases, with 13 bases spanning the gap. The CDR3 contains 15 residues. From germline, CDR1 is LNHDA and CDR2 SQIVND (reference sequence).

The chain employs TRBV30 and TRBJ2-1; unclear D gene. Germline V gene data show CDR1 as GTSNPN and CDR2 as SVGIG (reference sequence). CDR3 length equals 12 residues. The V and J ends lost 2 bases and 6 bases respectively, with 8 bases between them. The CDR3 coding sequence is TGTGCCTGGAGTACAGTACCCAATGAGCAGTTCTTC. It yields the protein CAWSTVPNEQFF.

The genes are TRBV7-8 and TRBJ1-2; TRBD1 is a possible D gene (6 bases). This CDR3 contains 17 residues. Germline V gene lookup returns CDR1 SGHVS and CDR2 FQNEAQ. Trimming took 1 base from V and 4 from J, leaving 19 bases between them. The CDR3 sequence: CASSLGGPRGRFYGYTF. The CDR3 DNA is TGTGCCAGCAGCTTAGGGGGGCCCCGAGGGAGATTCTATGGCTACACCTTC.

V gene TRBV9 combines with J gene TRBJ1-1; a possible D gene is TRBD1 (6 bases). Germline CDR1 is SGDLS and CDR2 is YYNGEE. V lost 0 bases and J lost 4, with 13 bases in between. The CDR3 totals 15 residues. Here the CDR3 reads CASSVEVGGGTEAFF. In DNA form, the CDR3 reads TGTGCCAGCAGCGTAGAAGTTGGGGGCGGCACTGAAGCTTTCTTT.

The CDR3 DNA follows: TGCAGTCCAGAGAGGGAGGAGCAGTTCTTC. Protein: CSPEREEQFF. The V gene is TRBV20-1, the J gene TRBJ2-1; possible D gene TRBD2, 5 bases. V lost 8 bases and J lost 10, with 12 bases in between. The germline CDR1 and CDR2 sequences are DFQATT and SNEGSKA (reference sequence). This CDR3 comprises 10 residues.

The J gene is TRBJ1-1, the V gene TRBV5-4; D unclear. Trimming took off 4 bases at V and 0 bases at J, with 13 bases between the two ends. Germline CDR1 is SGHNT and CDR2 is YYREEE (reference sequence). CDR3 size: 15 residues. The CDR3 nucleotides are TGTGCCAGCAGCCCCCTGGGCCAGGTGAACACTGAAGCTTTCTTT. Translated: CASSPLGQVNTEAFF.

This clone was observed a few times. The chain uses TRBV18 and TRBJ2-5, with 13 bases aligning to TRBD2. V lost 3 bases and J lost 5; bases outside the gene matches: 6. CDR1 KGHSH and CDR2 LQKENI come from the germline V gene. The CDR3 is 16 amino acids. The DNA of the CDR3 is TGTGCCAGCTCACCCGGACTAGCGGGAGAATTGGAGACCCAGTACTTC. Protein: CASSPGLAGELETQYF.

Only one count was recorded for this clone. As DNA, the CDR3 is TGTGCCAGCAGATTACAGGGGGCTACCTACGAGCAGTACTTC. This encodes CASRLQGATYEQYF. V is TRBV6-6 and J is TRBJ2-7; 9 bases align to TRBD1. The germline V gene has CDR1 MNHNY and CDR2 SVGAGI (reference sequence). V lost 6 bases, J lost 2 bases, and 5 bases stayed unmatched. The CDR3 has 14 residues.

The chain is built from TRBV25-1 and TRBJ1-4, with D unresolved. The CDR3 runs 14 residues. V was shortened by 7 bases and J by 7 bases, with 16 bases between the two germline ends. Germline CDR1 and CDR2: MGHDK and SYGVNS. In DNA, the CDR3 is TGTGCCAGCACCGCCGGGGAGATGGGTGAAAAACTGTTTTTT. Translation gives CASTAGEMGEKLFF.